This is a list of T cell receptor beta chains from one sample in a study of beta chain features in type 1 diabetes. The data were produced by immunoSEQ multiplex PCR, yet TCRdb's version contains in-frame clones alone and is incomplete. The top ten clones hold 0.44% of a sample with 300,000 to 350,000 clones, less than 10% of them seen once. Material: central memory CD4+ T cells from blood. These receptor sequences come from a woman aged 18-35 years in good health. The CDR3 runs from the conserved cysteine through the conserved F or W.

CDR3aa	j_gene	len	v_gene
CASTSGGNYNEQFF	TRBJ2-1	14	TRBV2
CASSLGRLAGEQYF	TRBJ2-7	14	TRBV11-2
CASSPTSYGEQFF	TRBJ2-1	13	TRBV7-3
CSVGTGTWGEQFF	TRBJ2-1	13	TRBV29-1
CASSPSRQGNTGELFF	TRBJ2-2	16	TRBV7-2
CASSSPTGWAFF	TRBJ1-1	12	TRBV6-5
CASSLTDTQYF	TRBJ2-3	11	TRBV2
CASSQPGTSGHNEQFF	TRBJ2-1	16	TRBV7-2
CASSKGQAINTEAFF	TRBJ1-1	15	TRBV5-1
CASWGGNQPQHF	TRBJ1-5	12	TRBV28
CASSLDQELQYF	TRBJ2-4	12	TRBV11-2
CASSHSGRGSGETQYF	TRBJ2-5	16	TRBV5-4
CASSVVVSWTVNNEQFF	TRBJ2-1	17	TRBV13
CASSQVRGGLFF	TRBJ1-4	12	TRBV4-3
CAISESGGVKNEQYF	TRBJ2-7	15	TRBV10-3
CASSPASNQPQHF	TRBJ1-5	13	TRBV18
CASSQVGGTDTQYF	TRBJ2-3	14	TRBV5-4